The clone carrying this T cell receptor beta chain appeared many times. V lost 2 bases and J 2 bases, leaving 6 bases between the germline ends. CDR3 length: 13 residues. Germline values: CDR1 SEHNR, CDR2 FQNEAQ (reference sequence). The data are from a study of neurological immune-mediated disorders. TCRdb passed the 5' RACE reads through MiXCR, listing each CDR3 protein once. The sample has about 36,000 distinct CDR3 sequences, about 9.4% seen once. The V and J genes are TRBV7-9 and TRBJ2-5; D unresolved. The sample consisted of PBMCs. The sequence derives from a woman in her twenties or thirties with HTLV-1-associated myelopathy (HAM/TSP). This CDR3 reads CASSLIGQETQYF. The CDR3 bases are TGTGCCAGCAGCTTAATAGGGCAAGAGACCCAGTACTTC.